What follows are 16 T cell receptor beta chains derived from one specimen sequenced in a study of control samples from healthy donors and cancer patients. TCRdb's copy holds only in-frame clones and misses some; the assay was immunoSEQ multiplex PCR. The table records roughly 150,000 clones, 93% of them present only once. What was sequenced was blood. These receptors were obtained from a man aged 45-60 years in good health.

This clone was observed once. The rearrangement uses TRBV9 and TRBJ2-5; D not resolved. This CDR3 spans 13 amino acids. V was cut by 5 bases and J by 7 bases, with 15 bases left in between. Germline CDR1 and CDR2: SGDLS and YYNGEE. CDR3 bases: TGTGCCAGCAGTCCTCGATCCCTTGGGACCCAGTACTTC. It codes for CASSPRSLGTQYF.

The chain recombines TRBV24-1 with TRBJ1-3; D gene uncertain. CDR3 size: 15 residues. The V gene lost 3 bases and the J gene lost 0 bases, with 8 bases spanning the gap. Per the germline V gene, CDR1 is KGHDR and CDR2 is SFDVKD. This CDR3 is CATSDGRSSGNTIYF. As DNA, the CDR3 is TGTGCCACCAGTGATGGGCGAAGCTCTGGAAACACCATATATTTT.

In DNA form, the CDR3 reads TGTGCCAGCAGTGCGGGGGGTAACACCGGGGAGCTGTTTTTT. It specifies CASSAGGNTGELFF. The V gene is TRBV6-4, the J gene TRBJ2-2; 7 bases are a match to TRBD2. CDR3 size: 14 residues. The V gene's germline CDR1 is MRHNA and CDR2 SNTAGT. The ends lost 4 bases at V and 2 bases at J; junction bases unmatched: 1.

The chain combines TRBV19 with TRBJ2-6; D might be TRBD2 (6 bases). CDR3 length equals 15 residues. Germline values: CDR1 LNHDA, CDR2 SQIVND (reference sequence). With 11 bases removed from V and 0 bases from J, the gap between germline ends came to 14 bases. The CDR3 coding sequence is TGTGCCGGAGGGCCAGGCACCTCTGGGGCCAACGTCCTGACTTTC. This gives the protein CAGGPGTSGANVLTF.

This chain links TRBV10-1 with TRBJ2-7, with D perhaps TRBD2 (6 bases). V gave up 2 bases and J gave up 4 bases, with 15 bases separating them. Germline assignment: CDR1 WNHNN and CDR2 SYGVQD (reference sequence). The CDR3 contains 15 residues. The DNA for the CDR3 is TGCGCCAGCAGTGAGCCAAAAGCGGGTGGGTACGAGCAGTACTTC. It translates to CASSEPKAGGYEQYF.

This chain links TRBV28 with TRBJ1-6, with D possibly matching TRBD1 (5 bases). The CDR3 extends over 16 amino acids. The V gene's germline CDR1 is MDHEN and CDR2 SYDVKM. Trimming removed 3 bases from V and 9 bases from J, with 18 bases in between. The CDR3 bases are TGTGCCAGCAGTTTCATGGGACGGACTAGAGGTTCACCCCTCCACTTT. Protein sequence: CASSFMGRTRGSPLHF. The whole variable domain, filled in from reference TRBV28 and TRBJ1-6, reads DVKVTQSSRYLVKRTGEKVFLECVQDMDHENMFWYRQDPGLGLRLIYFSYDVKMKEKGDIPEGYSVSREKKERFSLILESASTNQTSMYLCASSFMGRTRGSPLHFGNGTRLTVT.

CDR3: CASSLRWEAYNEQFF. The CDR3 DNA follows: TGCGCCAGCAGCTTGAGGTGGGAAGCCTACAATGAGCAGTTCTTC. The chain joins TRBV5-1 to TRBJ2-1; D remains unclear. This CDR3 region has 15 residues. Trimming left V 1 base short and J 2 bases short, with 10 bases between. Germline V lookup: CDR1 SGHRS, CDR2 YFSETQ.

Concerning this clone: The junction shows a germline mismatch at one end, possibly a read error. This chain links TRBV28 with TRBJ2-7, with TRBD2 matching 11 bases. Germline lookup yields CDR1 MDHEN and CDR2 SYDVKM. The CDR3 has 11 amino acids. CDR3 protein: CASSGTSGSGF. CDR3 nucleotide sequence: TGTGCCAGCAGTGGCACTAGCGGGAGCGGCTTC.

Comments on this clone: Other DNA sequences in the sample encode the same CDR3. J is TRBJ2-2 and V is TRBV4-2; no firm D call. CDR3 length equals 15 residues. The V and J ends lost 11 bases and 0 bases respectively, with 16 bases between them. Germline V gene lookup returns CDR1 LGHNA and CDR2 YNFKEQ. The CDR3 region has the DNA TGTGCCTGCTCAAACCCCAGGTCGAACACCGGGGAGCTGTTTTTT. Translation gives CACSNPRSNTGELFF.

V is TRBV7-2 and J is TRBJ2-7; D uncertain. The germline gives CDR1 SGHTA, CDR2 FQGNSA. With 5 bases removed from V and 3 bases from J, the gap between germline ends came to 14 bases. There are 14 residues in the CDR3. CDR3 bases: TGTGCCAGCAGCAAATCCCCGATGGGCTACGAGCAGTACTTC. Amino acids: CASSKSPMGYEQYF. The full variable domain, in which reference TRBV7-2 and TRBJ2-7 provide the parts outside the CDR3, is GAGVSQSPSNKVTEKGKDVELRCDPISGHTALYWYRQSLGQGLEFLIYFQGNSAPDKSGLPSDRFSAERTGGSVSTLTIQRTQQEDSAVYLCASSKSPMGYEQYFGPGTRLTVT.

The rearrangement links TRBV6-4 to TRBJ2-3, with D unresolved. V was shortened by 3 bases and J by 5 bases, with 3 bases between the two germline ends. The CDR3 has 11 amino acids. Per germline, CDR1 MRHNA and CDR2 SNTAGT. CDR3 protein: CASSEVDTQYF. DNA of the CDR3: TGTGCCAGCAGTGAAGTAGATACGCAGTATTTT.

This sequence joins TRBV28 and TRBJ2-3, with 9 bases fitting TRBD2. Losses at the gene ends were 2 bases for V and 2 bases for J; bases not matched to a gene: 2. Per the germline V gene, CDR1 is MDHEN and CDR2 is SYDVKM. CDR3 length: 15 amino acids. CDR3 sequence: CASSLLAGPTDTQYF. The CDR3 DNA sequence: TGTGCCAGCAGTTTACTAGCGGGACCCACAGATACGCAGTATTTT.

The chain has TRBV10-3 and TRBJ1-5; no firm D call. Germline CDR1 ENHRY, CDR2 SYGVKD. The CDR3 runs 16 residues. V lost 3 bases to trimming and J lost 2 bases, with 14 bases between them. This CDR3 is CAISDTVRGGNQPQHF. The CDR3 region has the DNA TGTGCCATCAGTGATACGGTCCGCGGCGGCAATCAGCCCCAGCATTTT.

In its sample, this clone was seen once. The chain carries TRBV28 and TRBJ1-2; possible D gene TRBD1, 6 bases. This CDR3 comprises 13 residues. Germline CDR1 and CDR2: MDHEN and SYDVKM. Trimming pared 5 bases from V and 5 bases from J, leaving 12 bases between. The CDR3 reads CASSPLRGYGYTF. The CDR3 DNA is TGTGCCAGCAGTCCACTCAGGGGTTATGGCTACACCTTC.

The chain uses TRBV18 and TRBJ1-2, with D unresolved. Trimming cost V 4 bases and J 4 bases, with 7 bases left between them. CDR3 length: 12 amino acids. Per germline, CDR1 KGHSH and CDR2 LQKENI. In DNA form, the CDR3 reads TGTGCCAGCTCACAGGGTCCCTATGGCTACACCTTC. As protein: CASSQGPYGYTF.

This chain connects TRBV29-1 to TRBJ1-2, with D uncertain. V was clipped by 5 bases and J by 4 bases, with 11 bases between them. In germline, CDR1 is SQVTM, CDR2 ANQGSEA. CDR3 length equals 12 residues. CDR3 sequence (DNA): TGCAGCGTTCGCGGGTTGAGCTATGGCTACACCTTC. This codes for CSVRGLSYGYTF. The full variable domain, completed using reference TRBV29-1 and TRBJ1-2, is SAVISQKPSRDICQRGTSLTIQCQVDSQVTMMFWYRQQPGQSLTLIATANQGSEATYESGFVIDKFPISRPNLTFSTLTVSNMSPEDSSIYLCSVRGLSYGYTFGSGTRLTVV.